This T cell receptor beta chain comes out of a study of cytomegalovirus exposure and HLA in healthy donors. The PCR used 60 Vbeta and 13 Jbeta primers. Generated by immunoSEQ multiplex PCR, the TCRdb table keeps only in-frame clones and is missing some. This table holds around 170,000 clones, approximately 78% found once. Donors counted as nominally healthy when sampled, yet unrecorded immune exposures were likely. This CDR3 is built from 10 residues. V dropped 7 bases and J dropped 7 bases, with 7 bases sitting between them. The germline gives CDR1 SEHNR, CDR2 FQNEAQ (reference sequence). This chain links TRBV7-9 with TRBJ1-1; perhaps TRBD1 as D (6 bases). The receptor was isolated from a woman between 18 and 29 years old in good health and CMV-seronegative. What was sequenced was PBMCs. CDR3 region: CASTDSEAFF. The CDR3 DNA sequence: TGTGCCAGCACGGACAGTGAAGCTTTCTTT.